The clone carrying this T cell receptor (beta chain) was observed many times. Its antigen remains unidentified. These data come from a study of read filtering for tumor transcriptome and immune sequencing. Study information: After DNase treatment, RNA was made into whole-transcriptome libraries. Findings and caveats of the study: Sorted CD138-negative bone marrow cells were not purified T cells. IR-seq captured clonotypes deeper and more reliably than RNA-seq.

The CDR3 extends over 15 amino acids. Germline values: CDR1 MNHEY, CDR2 SVGEGT. With 5 bases removed from V and 0 bases from J, the gap between germline ends came to 14 bases. The library was built from roughly 400 ng RNA with molecular barcoded adaptors for alpha/delta and beta/gamma chains. TCRdb processed the reads anew with MiXCR; each CDR3 protein has one entry. The sample shows about 63,000 distinct CDR3 sequences, more than 11% of them seen only once. The source material was a population of CD138-negative cells sorted from bone marrow. The receptor comes from a donor at least 40 years old with multiple myeloma. This chain connects TRBV6-2 or TRBV6-3 to TRBJ2-7; no definite D call. Here the CDR3 reads CASSRIRADSYEQYF. The CDR3 bases are TGTGCCAGCAGTCGTATAAGGGCTGACTCCTACGAGCAGTACTTC.